Listed below are T cell receptor beta chains from one sample, sequenced in a study of CD4 T cells in relation to SARS-CoV-2 and coronaviruses. Sequencing was performed with immunoSEQ multiplex PCR; in TCRdb, only in-frame clones are kept and a portion is missing. This table has about 38,000 clones, around nine tenths appearing once. The sample consisted of memory CD4+ T cells from PBMCs. The receptors here all came from an adult with COVID-19. The CDR3 runs from the conserved cysteine through the conserved F or W. Fields, in order: clone size, V gene, J gene, D gene, CDR3 protein, CDR3 DNA. A D gene is named only where the DNA matches it firmly. Clone size, where shown, is once, few, many, or a class for clones that have expanded.

abundance: NA; v_gene: TRBV3-1/TRBV3-2; j_gene: TRBJ1-5; d_gene: NA; CDR3aa: CASGLRGLNQPQHF; CDR3nt: TGTGCCAGCGGGCTCCGGGGCCTTAATCAGCCCCAGCATTTT
abundance: NA; v_gene: TRBV9; j_gene: TRBJ2-1; d_gene: TRBD2; CDR3aa: CASSSQLAGGQNEQFF; CDR3nt: TGTGCCAGCAGCTCCCAACTAGCGGGGGGTCAGAATGAGCAGTTCTTC
abundance: NA; v_gene: TRBV5-6; j_gene: TRBJ1-3; d_gene: TRBD1; CDR3aa: CASSLLGQGVAGNTIYF; CDR3nt: TGTGCCAGCAGCTTGCTTGGGCAGGGGGTCGCTGGAAACACCATATATTTT
abundance: NA; v_gene: TRBV5-4; j_gene: TRBJ1-1; d_gene: NA; CDR3aa: CASSFLGAYTEAFF; CDR3nt: TGTGCCAGCAGCTTTTTGGGGGCTTATACTGAAGCTTTCTTT
abundance: NA; v_gene: TRBV5-1; j_gene: TRBJ1-4; d_gene: NA; CDR3aa: CASSLGSRRTNEKLFF; CDR3nt: TGCGCCAGCAGCTTGGGTAGTAGAAGGACTAATGAAAAACTGTTTTTT
abundance: NA; v_gene: TRBV27; j_gene: TRBJ1-6; d_gene: NA; CDR3aa: CASRPDHGFDSYNSPLHF; CDR3nt: TGTGCCAGCAGGCCAGACCACGGGTTTGACTCCTATAATTCACCCCTCCACTTT
abundance: NA; v_gene: TRBV5-1; j_gene: TRBJ1-6; d_gene: NA; CDR3aa: CASSLEGLGSPLHF; CDR3nt: TGCGCCAGCAGCTTGGAAGGTTTGGGTTCACCCCTCCACTTT
abundance: once; v_gene: TRBV7-8; j_gene: TRBJ2-1; d_gene: NA; CDR3aa: CASSPVSSYNEQFF; CDR3nt: TGTGCCAGCAGCCCGGTGAGCTCCTACAATGAGCAGTTCTTC
abundance: NA; v_gene: TRBV12-3/TRBV12-4; j_gene: TRBJ1-2; d_gene: NA; CDR3aa: CASSLPGEGYTF; CDR3nt: TGTGCCAGCAGTTTACCAGGGGAGGGCTACACCTTC
abundance: NA; v_gene: TRBV6-2/TRBV6-3; j_gene: TRBJ2-1; d_gene: TRBD2; CDR3aa: CASSYSAGGVNNEQFF; CDR3nt: TGTGCCAGCAGTTACTCCGCGGGGGGGGTAAACAATGAGCAGTTCTTC
abundance: NA; v_gene: TRBV5-1; j_gene: TRBJ2-7; d_gene: NA; CDR3aa: CASSPAVQGHREQYF; CDR3nt: TGCGCCAGCAGCCCGGCGGTTCAGGGGCACAGGGAGCAGTACTTC
abundance: NA; v_gene: TRBV5-4; j_gene: TRBJ2-3; d_gene: TRBD1; CDR3aa: CASSLTGVADTQYF; CDR3nt: TGTGCCAGCAGCTTGACAGGGGTGGCAGATACGCAGTATTTT
abundance: once; v_gene: TRBV7-2; j_gene: TRBJ2-3; d_gene: NA; CDR3aa: CASSFRGGWMDTQYF; CDR3nt: TGTGCCAGCAGCTTCAGGGGCGGGTGGATGGATACGCAGTATTTT
abundance: NA; v_gene: TRBV5-4; j_gene: TRBJ1-1; d_gene: NA; CDR3aa: CASSKDSMNTEAFF; CDR3nt: TGTGCCAGCAGTAAGGACAGCATGAACACTGAAGCTTTCTTT
abundance: NA; v_gene: TRBV28; j_gene: TRBJ1-5; d_gene: TRBD1; CDR3aa: CASWPGTGGPSQPQHF; CDR3nt: TGTGCCAGCTGGCCCGGGACAGGGGGACCCAGTCAGCCCCAGCATTTT
abundance: once; v_gene: TRBV9; j_gene: TRBJ2-3; d_gene: NA; CDR3aa: CASSVGTTSTDTQYF; CDR3nt: TGTGCCAGCAGCGTAGGGACTACTAGCACAGATACGCAGTATTTT